The present TCR beta chain was sequenced within a study of shared T cell receptors in the human thymus. Per germline, CDR1 SGHTA and CDR2 FQGNSA. The junction had 3 bases not matched to a gene; V was cut back by 1 base and J by 8 bases. The CDR3 length is 14 residues. Libraries were prepared by immunoSEQ multiplex PCR; TCRdb keeps only in-frame clonotypes and omits some of them. The repertoire holds under 850,000 clones, approximately 90% seen once, with about 0.01% in the top ten. These data were likewise used in another study, on human thymus T cells. Per that study: Healthy Finnish infants undergoing corrective surgery for congenital heart defects were the donors. The thymus tissue came from resections taken during corrective heart surgery. Thymic and blood repertoires appeared to show biased V and J gene usage. Related work found strong thymic repertoire overlap between unrelated individuals.

V usage is TRBV7-2 and J usage is TRBJ2-7, with 12 bases lining up with TRBD1. This receptor was identified in a boy less than two years old with a congenital heart defect. Sequenced: thymocytes. As DNA, the CDR3 is TGTGCCAGCAGCTTAGGAGGGGACAGGGGGCAGCAGTACTTC. Amino acids: CASSLGGDRGQQYF.